This TCR beta chain was recovered during a study of blood T cells in healthy people across ages. Study outcomes and limitations: Donors of long life had a larger count of naive CD4+ cells and greater diversity than aged donors. Diversity of TCR beta per million T cells declined in a roughly linear way with age.

For the second PCR, which ran for about 7 to 12 cycles, a sample-barcoded 5' primer and a J-beta primer mix were used. At least 2.5 million CDR3-containing paired-end reads were obtained per sample. TCRdb recomputed calls from the 5' RACE reads with MiXCR, one row per CDR3 protein. The repertoire includes approximately 790,000 distinct CDR3 sequences, 55% to 65% of them detected once, and roughly 25% sits in the top ten. CDR1 and CDR2 (germline): LGHDT, YNNKEL (reference sequence). Losses at the gene ends were 4 bases for V and 11 bases for J; bases not matched to a gene: 14. The CDR3 runs 15 residues. With respect to this clonotype: Its antigen is undetermined.

This chain uses TRBV3-1 with TRBJ2-5; 9 bases match TRBD2. What was sequenced was blood. This clonotype originated in a man between 25 and 39 years old in good health. CDR3: CASSLAGEPNNEQYF. For the CDR3, the DNA is TGTGCCAGCAGCCTAGCGGGGGAGCCTAACAATGAGCAGTACTTC.